These 32 T cell receptor beta chains share one sample of origin, sequenced in a study of OX40 agonist ivuxolimab in advanced cancers. Profiled with immunoSEQ multiplex PCR; TCRdb holds only in-frame clones, not every one. The sample comprises fewer than 80,000 clones, under 95% of which are singletons, and about 4.8% rests with the top ten. Source: CD4+ or CD8+ T cells sorted from blood, taken in a trial of the OX40 agonist ivuxolimab. These receptors all stem from an adult with an advanced solid tumor such as melanoma, head and neck, liver or kidney cancer.

The chain uses TRBV15 and TRBJ1-1; 7 bases are a match to TRBD1. The CDR3 is 14 amino acids. Per germline, CDR1 LNHNV and CDR2 YYDKDF (reference sequence). V shed 0 bases and J 5 bases; nucleotides not matched to a gene: 3. DNA of the CDR3: TGTGCCACCAGCAGAGAAGGGGGCTGGACTGAAGCTTTCTTT. Amino acid sequence: CATSREGGWTEAFF.

Here the CDR3 reads CASRPPTGGSYEQYF. The CDR3 region has the DNA TGTGCCAGCAGGCCGCCGACAGGGGGTTCCTACGAGCAGTACTTC. The chain is built from TRBV28 and TRBJ2-7; 9 nucleotides agree with TRBD1. J lost 1 base, V lost 6 bases, and 7 bases had no gene match. CDR3 length equals 15 residues. Germline V CDR1 and CDR2: MDHEN, SYDVKM. Using reference TRBV28 and TRBJ2-7 for the parts outside the CDR3, the full variable domain is DVKVTQSSRYLVKRTGEKVFLECVQDMDHENMFWYRQDPGLGLRLIYFSYDVKMKEKGDIPEGYSVSREKKERFSLILESASTNQTSMYLCASRPPTGGSYEQYFGPGTRLTVT.

This chain uses TRBV19 with TRBJ2-7, with a tentative D call TRBD1 (6 bases). The length of the CDR3 is 14 residues. V was trimmed by 11 bases and J by 6 bases, leaving 23 bases between them. The germline gives CDR1 LNHDA, CDR2 SQIVND (reference sequence). As DNA, the CDR3 is TGTGCCTCCGTTCCGACAGGCAACATCCTCGAGCAGTACTTC. This encodes CASVPTGNILEQYF.

This chain uses TRBV10-1 with TRBJ2-1; 7 bases are a match to TRBD2. The J segment lost 12 bases and the V segment lost 2 bases, leaving 7 bases of the junction unmatched. The germline V gene encodes CDR1 WNHNN and CDR2 SYGVQD (reference sequence). This CDR3 comprises 13 residues. The CDR3 here is CASSETGLPVQFF. CDR3 DNA: TGCGCCAGCAGTGAGACGGGACTACCGGTGCAGTTCTTC.

The chain couples TRBV19 to TRBJ2-7; 7 bases are a match to TRBD1. This CDR3 is 15 amino acids long. Germline CDR1 reads LNHDA; CDR2 reads SQIVND (reference sequence). V was clipped by 5 bases and J by 2 bases; unmatched bases: 9. The CDR3 reads CASSGVQGLAYEQYF. The CDR3 coding sequence is TGTGCCAGTAGTGGAGTACAGGGGTTAGCCTACGAGCAGTACTTC.

The chain combines TRBV28 with TRBJ1-2; a weak D match, TRBD1 (5 bases). The germline V gene encodes CDR1 MDHEN and CDR2 SYDVKM. This CDR3 region has 15 residues. Trimming left V 6 bases short and J 1 base short, with 15 bases between. The CDR3 nucleotides read TGTGCCAGCAGCCCTTCAACGGGGGGTAACTATGGCTACACCTTC. Protein: CASSPSTGGNYGYTF.

V and J are TRBV4-1 and TRBJ2-1; 7 positions agree with TRBD1. Germline CDR1 and CDR2: MGHRA and YSYEKL. The CDR3 is 12 amino acids. J lost 10 bases, V lost 4 bases, and 4 bases had no gene match. CDR3 protein: CASSPGQAEQFF. CDR3 sequence (DNA): TGCGCCAGCAGCCCAGGACAGGCGGAGCAGTTCTTC.

The chain carries TRBV11-2 and TRBJ2-7; TRBD2 matches 8 bases. The CDR3 is 15 residues long. V was clipped by 4 bases and J by 3 bases; unmatched bases: 8. The V gene's germline CDR1 is SGHAT and CDR2 FQNNGV. In DNA, the CDR3 is TGTGCCAGCAGCTCCACTAGCGGAGCAAACTACGAGCAGTACTTC. It translates to CASSSTSGANYEQYF.

The chain couples TRBV9 to TRBJ2-2, with D perhaps TRBD2 (6 bases). Trimming removed 2 bases at V and 7 bases at J, with 18 bases between. The CDR3 length is 16 residues. The germline V gene encodes CDR1 SGDLS and CDR2 YYNGEE. The CDR3 coding sequence is TGTGCCAGCAGCGTCGCGGAGGGCCAATTGAGCGGGGAGCTGTTTTTT. It yields the protein CASSVAEGQLSGELFF.

The chain is built from TRBV2 and TRBJ1-5, with no clear D. The germline V and J ends were trimmed by 6 bases and 5 bases, with 14 bases remaining between them. The CDR3 runs to 14 residues. Germline V gene sequence: CDR1 SNHLY, CDR2 FYNNEI. CDR3 nucleotide sequence: TGTGCCAGCAGATTTCATGGAAGCGATCAGCCCCAGCATTTT. This translates into CASRFHGSDQPQHF.

A few counts support this clone. V and J are TRBV2 and TRBJ1-5; D is uncertain. Per germline, CDR1 SNHLY and CDR2 FYNNEI. The CDR3 extends over 13 amino acids. V lost 4 bases and J 7 bases, leaving 11 bases between the germline ends. CDR3 DNA sequence: TGTGCCAGCAGTGTCGGAGTGGACCAGCCCCAGCATTTT. Protein sequence: CASSVGVDQPQHF. The whole variable domain, remainder taken from reference TRBV2 and TRBJ1-5, is EPEVTQTPSHQVTQMGQEVILRCVPISNHLYFYWYRQILGQKVEFLVSFYNNEISEKSEIFDDQFSVERPDGSNFTLKIRSTKLEDSAMYFCASSVGVDQPQHFGDGTRLSIL.

V usage is TRBV9 and J usage is TRBJ1-3, with a weak D call TRBD1 (5 bases). The germline V and J ends were trimmed by 0 bases and 0 bases, with 13 bases remaining between them. CDR3 length: 17 amino acids. Germline CDR1 SGDLS, CDR2 YYNGEE. The CDR3 here is CASSVAAREGSGNTIYF. CDR3 nucleotides: TGTGCCAGCAGCGTAGCGGCCAGGGAAGGCTCTGGAAACACCATATATTTT.

The CDR3 nucleotides are TGTGCCAGCAGCTTGGGGGGGCTGGCATCTGAGCAGTTCTTC. Translating gives CASSLGGLASEQFF. The chain carries TRBV11-3 and TRBJ2-1; possible D gene TRBD2, 7 bases. Deletions cut 3 bases from V and 9 bases from J, with 15 bases between. The CDR3 extends over 14 amino acids. Germline V gives CDR1 SGHNT, CDR2 YENEEA.

This clone was seen only once. At one boundary the junction diverges from the germline segment, which might be a read error. The chain uses TRBV7-2 and TRBJ1-4, with D possibly matching TRBD1 (6 bases). The CDR3 consists of 18 residues. CDR1 and CDR2 from the germline V gene are SGHTA and FQGNSA. Written as DNA, the CDR3 is TGTGCCAGCAGCCTAGCTTTGGCAGGGGCTCCAGGAGGTCAAAAACTGTTTTTT. It is translated as CASSLALAGAPGGQKLFF.

The chain is built from TRBV7-9 and TRBJ2-1, with D possibly matching TRBD2 (5 bases). V lost 2 bases to trimming and J lost 8 bases, with 16 bases between them. The CDR3 covers 15 residues. Germline CDR1 and CDR2: SEHNR and FQNEAQ (reference sequence). In nucleotides, the CDR3 is TGTGCCAGCAGCTTAAGACTAACAGCCTCGGATGAGCAGTTCTTC. Protein product: CASSLRLTASDEQFF.

J is TRBJ2-3 and V is TRBV5-6; 8 bases align to TRBD2. The CDR3 sequence is 16 residues long. Unmatched junction bases numbered 12, after V lost 0 bases and J lost 9 bases. From germline, CDR1 is SGHDT and CDR2 YYEEEE. The CDR3 region has the DNA TGTGCCAGCAGCTTGGAGGGGACTAGATTCATCGGAACGCAGTATTTT. Protein product: CASSLEGTRFIGTQYF.

V is TRBV11-2 and J is TRBJ2-2, with D unclear. The germline gives CDR1 SGHAT, CDR2 FQNNGV. The CDR3 is 15 residues long. Trimming shortened V by 3 bases and J by 3 bases, and 11 bases separated the two germline ends. The CDR3 reads CASSLLALDTGELFF. CDR3 coding DNA: TGTGCCAGCAGCTTGCTTGCGTTGGACACCGGGGAGCTGTTTTTT.

The rearrangement links TRBV20-1 to TRBJ2-1; tentative D call: TRBD2 (6 bases). The length of the CDR3 is 10 residues. Between the trimmed V and J ends, which lost 6 bases and 15 bases, there was a span of 15 bases. Germline loops: CDR1 DFQATT, CDR2 SNEGSKA (reference sequence). The CDR3 loop is CSASEGSRFF. The CDR3 DNA is TGCAGTGCCTCGGAGGGAAGTCGGTTCTTC.

This clone was seen only a few times. The chain joins TRBV11-2 to TRBJ2-1; 8 nucleotides line up with TRBD1. Germline V gives CDR1 SGHAT, CDR2 FQNNGV. V dropped 5 bases and J dropped 4; count of bases not matched to a gene: 1. The CDR3 consists of 13 residues. The CDR3: CASSGTGYNEQFF. The CDR3 DNA sequence: TGTGCCAGCAGCGGGACAGGTTACAATGAGCAGTTCTTC.

The sample holds one count of this clone. The chain is built from TRBV9 and TRBJ1-1; a weak D match, TRBD1 (5 bases). The germline gives CDR1 SGDLS, CDR2 YYNGEE. The ends were cut back, 2 bases at V and 1 base at J, with 9 bases in the middle. The CDR3 is 14 residues long. The CDR3 sequence: CASSVIRANTEAFF. CDR3 sequence (DNA): TGTGCCAGCAGCGTCATCAGGGCGAACACTGAAGCTTTCTTT.

The V and J genes are TRBV19 and TRBJ2-7; 9 bases agree with TRBD2. Germline V gives CDR1 LNHDA, CDR2 SQIVND (reference sequence). This CDR3 region has 16 residues. With V trimmed by 4 bases and J by 5 bases, 12 bases remained unmatched. The CDR3 reads CASSSVAGVGIDEQYF. CDR3 bases: TGTGCCAGTAGTAGCGTAGCGGGAGTGGGAATTGACGAGCAGTACTTC. Full variable domain (remainder filled in from reference TRBV19 and TRBJ2-7): DGGITQSPKYLFRKEGQNVTLSCEQNLNHDAMYWYRQDPGQGLRLIYYSQIVNDFQKGDIAEGYSVSREKKESFPLTVTSAQKNPTAFYLCASSSVAGVGIDEQYFGPGTRLTVT.

This chain connects TRBV5-1 to TRBJ2-5; possible D gene TRBD1, 5 bases. The CDR3 totals 12 residues. The germline V and J ends were trimmed by 4 bases and 5 bases, with 9 bases remaining between them. Germline loops: CDR1 SGHRS, CDR2 YFSETQ. The CDR3 nucleotides are TGCGCCAGCAGCGGGGCCCGGGAGACCCAGTACTTC. It encodes CASSGARETQYF.

The chain joins TRBV6-5 to TRBJ2-5; 10 bases line up with TRBD1. The DNA end is more similar to TRBJ2-7, so the J call may be wrong. The germline V gene has CDR1 MNHEY and CDR2 SVGAGI. The CDR3 has 15 amino acids. The CDR3 here is CASSLRDRGSYEQYF. The CDR3 DNA sequence: TGTGCCAGCAGTTTACGGGACAGGGGTTCCTACGAGCAGTACTTC.

This rearrangement joins TRBV25-1 to TRBJ1-2; D remains unclear. This CDR3 spans 13 amino acids. The V end lost 1 base, the J end lost 6 bases, and 9 bases lay between the germline ends. Germline V lookup: CDR1 MGHDK, CDR2 SYGVNS. The CDR3 region is CASSEFVTDGYTF. The CDR3 region has the DNA TGTGCCAGCAGTGAATTCGTCACGGATGGCTACACCTTC.

This clone has a single count. This chain connects TRBV5-4 to TRBJ2-7; 16 nucleotides align to TRBD2. The germline V gene has CDR1 SGHNT and CDR2 YYREEE (reference sequence). Germline trimming cut 4 bases from V and 6 bases from J; bases unmatched to any gene: 4. The CDR3 has 15 residues. DNA of the CDR3: TGTGCCAGCAGCACGGGACTAGCGGGAGGGCTCGAGCAGTACTTC. Translated, it gives CASSTGLAGGLEQYF.

The V gene is TRBV5-6, the J gene TRBJ1-5; 8 bases line up with TRBD1. Germline V gene sequence: CDR1 SGHDT, CDR2 YYEEEE. J was trimmed by 0 bases and V by 4 bases; bases with no gene match: 6. The CDR3 runs to 16 residues. The CDR3 loop is CASSINRGFSNQPQHF. The DNA of the CDR3 is TGTGCCAGCAGCATCAACAGGGGGTTTAGCAATCAGCCCCAGCATTTT.

V usage is TRBV5-1 and J usage is TRBJ2-1; 7 bases map to TRBD1. The CDR3 runs 15 residues. Trimming cost V 5 bases and J 0 bases; bases outside gene matches: 5. In germline, CDR1 is SGHRS, CDR2 YFSETQ. CDR3 DNA sequence: TGCGCCAGCAGGGGGACAGCCAGCTCCTACAATGAGCAGTTCTTC. Translation: CASRGTASSYNEQFF.

V and J are TRBV27 and TRBJ2-5; D is possibly TRBD2 (6 bases). V was pared by 6 bases and J by 1 base, with 15 bases between. CDR1 and CDR2 from the germline V gene are MNHEY and SMNVEV (reference sequence). The CDR3 has 15 residues. The CDR3 is CASRGGWGGQETQYF. DNA for the CDR3: TGTGCCAGCAGGGGGGGATGGGGCGGCCAAGAGACCCAGTACTTC.

This clone was seen once. The chain carries TRBV30 and TRBJ1-3; 10 bases fit TRBD1. V dropped 1 base and J dropped 1; count of bases not matched to a gene: 7. The germline gives CDR1 GTSNPN, CDR2 SVGIG (reference sequence). CDR3 length equals 17 residues. CDR3 in amino acids: CAWSASRDRGSGNTIYF. The CDR3 DNA is TGTGCCTGGAGTGCATCCCGGGACAGGGGATCTGGAAACACCATATATTTT.

This chain links TRBV28 with TRBJ1-5; tentative D call: TRBD1 (6 bases). Germline V gene sequence: CDR1 MDHEN, CDR2 SYDVKM. The V gene lost 8 bases and the J gene lost 11 bases, with 22 bases spanning the gap. This CDR3 has 14 amino acids. The DNA for the CDR3 is TGTGCCAGCCGGGTGGGGGGGCGGTCTTGGTCCCAGCATTTT. Protein: CASRVGGRSWSQHF.

The chain recombines TRBV5-1 with TRBJ2-3, with D possibly being TRBD1 (5 bases). The germline V gene has CDR1 SGHRS and CDR2 YFSETQ. V lost 0 bases and J 0 bases, leaving 17 bases between the germline ends. CDR3 length: 18 amino acids. The CDR3 region has the DNA TGCGCCAGCAGCTTGGATAGCCAGGGCGCCGGCAGCACAGATACGCAGTATTTT. This translates into CASSLDSQGAGSTDTQYF.

The chain combines TRBV28 with TRBJ2-7; the D gene is possibly TRBD2 (5 bases). The CDR3 has 15 amino acids. Germline V gene sequence: CDR1 MDHEN, CDR2 SYDVKM. With 5 bases removed from V and 5 bases from J, the gap between germline ends came to 19 bases. The CDR3 loop reads CASSIETMARDEQYF. CDR3 DNA: TGTGCCAGCAGTATCGAAACCATGGCGAGGGACGAGCAGTACTTC.